This is a list of T cell receptor beta chains from one sample in a study of response to subunit inactivated influenza vaccine. TCRdb re-called the RT-PCR reads through MiXCR, storing one row per CDR3 protein. The repertoire holds 450,000 to 600,000 distinct CDR3 sequences, with about 17% as singletons. This sample comprised CD4+ T cells sorted from PBMCs, obtained roughly 24 months after vaccination. Every receptor here comes from a man in his fifties or sixties who received an inactivated influenza vaccine. Both conserved end residues are part of each CDR3. D genes are given only for firm matches. Size tells how often a clone was seen (once, few, many) or the class of an expanded clone, and some rows leave it out.

V: TRBV12-3/TRBV12-4; size: few; D: TRBD1; J: TRBJ1-2; CDR3: CASSYDRVGGYTF; DNA: TGTGCCAGCAGCTATGACAGGGTCGGGGGCTACACCTTC
V: TRBV7-8; size: -; D: TRBD1; J: TRBJ2-1; CDR3: CASSFGTGSNEQFF; DNA: TGTGCCAGCAGCTTTGGGACAGGGAGCAATGAGCAGTTCTTC
V: TRBV4-1; size: few; D: -; J: TRBJ2-1; CDR3: CASSHKGGTGYNEQFF; DNA: TGCGCCAGCAGCCACAAAGGGGGTACGGGGTACAATGAGCAGTTCTTC
V: TRBV5-1; size: -; D: TRBD1; J: TRBJ2-1; CDR3: CASRTGTGDLDEQFF; DNA: TGCGCCAGCAGGACCGGGACAGGGGACTTAGATGAGCAGTTCTTC
V: TRBV20-1; size: -; D: -; J: TRBJ2-7; CDR3: CSAYRDISYEQYF; DNA: TGCAGTGCTTACCGGGACATCTCCTACGAGCAGTACTTC
V: TRBV20-1; size: -; D: -; J: TRBJ1-5; CDR3: CSARDTGGGGNQPQHF; DNA: TGCAGTGCTAGAGATACCGGGGGCGGCGGCAATCAGCCCCAGCATTTT
V: TRBV28; size: -; D: -; J: TRBJ1-5; CDR3: CASSLSVGPQHF; DNA: TGTGCCAGCAGTTTATCTGTAGGACCCCAGCATTTT
V: TRBV7-9; size: -; D: TRBD1; J: TRBJ1-2; CDR3: CASSLQGLDGYTF; DNA: TGTGCCAGCAGCCTACAGGGGCTGGATGGCTACACCTTC
V: TRBV4-2; size: -; D: TRBD2; J: TRBJ2-1; CDR3: CASSLAKGLAGDNEQFF; DNA: TGTGCCAGCAGCCTAGCCAAGGGACTAGCGGGGGACAATGAGCAGTTCTTC
V: TRBV7-2; size: -; D: TRBD2; J: TRBJ2-1; CDR3: CASSPSGSTYNEQFF; DNA: TGTGCCAGCAGCCCAAGCGGGAGCACCTACAATGAGCAGTTCTTC
V: TRBV7-1; size: -; D: TRBD2; J: TRBJ2-1; CDR3: CASSSLSPSGRVRGGTHNEQFF; DNA: TGTGCCAGCAGCTCCCTTAGTCCTAGCGGGAGAGTTAGAGGGGGTACTCACAATGAGCAGTTCTTC
V: TRBV5-1; size: -; D: TRBD1; J: TRBJ2-5; CDR3: CASSTGQGQETQYF; DNA: TGCGCCAGCAGCACCGGACAGGGGCAAGAGACCCAGTACTTC